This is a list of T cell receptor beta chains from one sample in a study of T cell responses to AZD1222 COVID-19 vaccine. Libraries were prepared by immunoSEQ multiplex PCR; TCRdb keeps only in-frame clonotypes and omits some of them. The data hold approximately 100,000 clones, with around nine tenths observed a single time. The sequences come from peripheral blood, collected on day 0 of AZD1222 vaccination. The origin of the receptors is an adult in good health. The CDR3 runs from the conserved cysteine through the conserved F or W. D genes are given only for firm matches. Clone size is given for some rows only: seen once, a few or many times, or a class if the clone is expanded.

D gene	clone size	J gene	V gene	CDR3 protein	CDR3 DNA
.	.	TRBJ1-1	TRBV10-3	CAISEGQGNAEAFF	TGTGCCATCAGTGAGGGCCAGGGAAACGCTGAAGCTTTCTTT
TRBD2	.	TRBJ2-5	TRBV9	CASTPGGVQAALETQYF	TGTGCCAGCACCCCTGGGGGGGTGCAGGCCGCCCTAGAGACCCAGTACTTC
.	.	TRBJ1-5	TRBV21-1	CASILQPQHF	TGTGCCAGCATATTGCAGCCCCAGCATTTT
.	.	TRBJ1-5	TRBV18	CASSPTPYSNQPQHF	TGTGCCAGCTCACCAACTCCTTATAGCAATCAGCCCCAGCATTTT
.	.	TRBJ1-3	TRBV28	CASVRGGAGNTIYF	TGTGCCAGCGTCCGGGGGGGGGCTGGAAACACCATATATTTT
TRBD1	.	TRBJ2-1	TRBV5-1	CASSLGQGALEQFF	TGCGCCAGCAGCTTGGGACAGGGGGCCCTGGAGCAGTTCTTC
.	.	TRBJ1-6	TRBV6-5	CASGFAANNSPLHF	TGTGCCAGTGGTTTTGCCGCTAATAATTCACCCCTCCACTTT
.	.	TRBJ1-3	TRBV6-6	CASSFTGNTIYF	TGTGCCAGCAGTTTCACAGGAAACACCATATATTTT
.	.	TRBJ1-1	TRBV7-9	CASSLSDEAFF	TGTGCCAGCAGCTTATCAGATGAAGCTTTCTTT
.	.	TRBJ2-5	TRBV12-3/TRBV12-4	CASSFSLTQYF	TGTGCCAGCAGTTTTAGTCTTACCCAGTACTTC
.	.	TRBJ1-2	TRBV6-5	CASRPSGSYGYTF	TGTGCCAGCAGGCCGAGTGGATCCTATGGCTACACCTTC
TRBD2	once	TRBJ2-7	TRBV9	CASSVGTSYYEQYF	TGTGCCAGCAGCGTAGGGACTAGCTACTACGAGCAGTACTTC
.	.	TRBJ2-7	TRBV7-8	CASSLRGTGYSGYEQYF	TGTGCCAGCAGCTTAAGGGGAACGGGATACTCGGGATACGAGCAGTACTTC
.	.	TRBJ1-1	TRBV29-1	CSVQEGWGTEAFF	TGCAGCGTACAGGAGGGGTGGGGGACTGAAGCTTTCTTT
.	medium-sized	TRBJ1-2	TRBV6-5	CASSYSTRNYGYTF	TGTGCCAGCAGTTATTCGACACGTAACTATGGCTACACCTTC
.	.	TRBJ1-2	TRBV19	CASSTQTGDGRSTF	TGTGCCAGTAGTACCCAAACGGGGGACGGAAGGAGCACCTTC
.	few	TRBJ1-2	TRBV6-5	CASSPINYGYTF	TGTGCCAGCAGTCCTATTAACTATGGCTACACCTTC
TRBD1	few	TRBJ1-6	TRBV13	CASSRSDLGQGASPLHF	TGTGCCAGCAGCCGATCCGATCTGGGACAGGGTGCTTCACCCCTCCACTTT
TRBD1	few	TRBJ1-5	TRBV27	CASNVQGGNQPQHF	TGTGCCAGCAATGTACAGGGGGGAAATCAGCCCCAGCATTTT
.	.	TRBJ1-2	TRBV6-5	CASRSSSNYGYTF	TGTGCCAGCAGATCAAGTTCCAACTATGGCTACACCTTC
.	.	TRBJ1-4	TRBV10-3	CAIRQPANEKLFF	TGTGCCATCAGGCAGCCAGCTAATGAAAAACTGTTTTTT
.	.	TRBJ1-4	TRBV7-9	CASSLGGASNEKLFF	TGTGCCAGCAGCTTAGGGGGGGCATCTAATGAAAAACTGTTTTTT
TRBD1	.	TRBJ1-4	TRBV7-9	CASRPRQGIEKLFF	TGTGCCAGCAGACCCAGACAGGGGATTGAAAAACTGTTTTTT